This T cell receptor (beta chain) was obtained from a study of T cell responses to AZD1222 COVID-19 vaccine (dated by TCRdb to about 2021). About the study as a whole: TCR sequencing was performed for about 250 trial participants, of whom about 200 were given two doses of AZD1222 and some 26 were given two doses of MenACWY control vaccine. Trial participants were enrolled into age subgroups of 18-55, 56-69 and 70-plus years, which contained around 150, 29 and 61 TCR-sequenced participants, respectively.

The time point label corresponds to: about 28 days (+/-7) after the second vaccine dose. Because spike-specific TCR depth and breadth did not differ between the two schedules, AZD1222 recipients who got a second dose at roughly 4 weeks were pooled with those who got a second dose at roughly 12 weeks. Vaccinee samples came from UK trials COV001 and COV002, including a single-blind randomized controlled phase 2/3 trial of AZD1222 (ChAdOx1 nCoV-19) in healthy adults. Trial participant PBMC samples were collected at day 0 and day 28 after the second dose for TCRbeta chain sequencing. Overall results and qualifications from the work: The 56-69-year group was small, and its depth increase did not reach significance, likely because of low power. Because no samples from the day 14 peak response were available, repertoires could be characterized only after the peak T cell response. Conclusions about previously exposed vaccinees are limited because only five to seven AZD1222 recipients were SARS-CoV-2 seropositive at baseline. Epitopes outside the regions mutated in the B.1.351 and B.1.1.7 variants were reportedly recognized by nearly half of the unique spike-specific TCRs. After two AZD1222 doses, spike-specific TCR breadth and depth were significantly higher than at day 0 and than in MenACWY recipients. The whole spike protein was spanned by vaccine-associated CD4 TCRs, and dominant responses were seen in regions 160-218 and 743-854. Participants were mostly white British, with more females than males. The authors suggested clonal diversity may have been underestimated.

The CDR3 regions of human TCRbeta chains were analyzed by immunosequencing. The authors' pipeline ran thus. Repertoire TCRs were matched against a reference library of SARS-CoV-2-specific TCRs generated with the MIRA antigen-specificity platform. Breadth meant the fraction of unique TCRs that were SARS-CoV-2-associated, whereas depth meant the fraction of total T cells that were SARS-CoV-2-associated. Each spike-specific TCR was assigned to its reactive spike region and to a CD4 or CD8 class using the MIRA data. Log10-transformed breadth and depth values were compared by one-way ANOVA with Sidak's multiple comparisons tests. Held by TCRdb, this immuneACCESS table contains in-frame sequences only and omits some clones. Under half of the omission traces to an unresolved V gene where checked; the cause of the rest is unknown. The DNA gave D and trimming, while V, J and clone size come from that table. The sample table holds approximately 120,000 clones, of which about 85% were seen once. The top ten constitute 3.5% to 5.5% of the sample.

As regards this clone: The antigen it binds to is not known. No base quality values were provided; no much bigger clone lies one nucleotide off.

The CDR3 contains 17 residues, cysteine and phenylalanine counted. Here the CDR3 DNA is all that survives: 51 bases in frame from base 1. The germline V gene (reference sequence) supplies CDR1 MNHEY and CDR2 SMNVEV. Clipping removes 3 bases from V and 9 bases from J, with 16 as the unmatched junction base count. This chain joins TRBV27 to TRBJ2-7; TRBD1 aligns with 11 central bases. The material sequenced was peripheral blood, taken 28 days after the second AZD1222 dose. The TCR comes from an adult who received the AZD1222 COVID-19 vaccine. The CDR3 region has the sequence CASSFSLVGTGGTVQYF. The nucleotide sequence reads TGTGCCAGCAGTTTTAGTCTGGTCGGGACAGGGGGTACGGTGCAGTACTTC.